The 28 T cell receptor beta chains presented below share a single source sample, sequenced in a study of siplizumab effects on memory and regulatory T cells. Clones were read by immunoSEQ multiplex PCR, and TCRdb kept only the in-frame ones, dropping some. The data hold around 100,000 clones, with over 90% observed a single time. The sample was non-Treg CD4+ T cells sorted from blood. Receptor source: a human donor in good health.

Only one count was recorded for this clone. This chain connects TRBV6-1 to TRBJ2-7; D gene unclear. This CDR3 is 12 amino acids long. Germline V gene lookup returns CDR1 MNHNS and CDR2 SASEGT. Trimming cost V 0 bases and J 7 bases, with 7 bases left between them. The CDR3 DNA sequence: TGTGCCAGCAGTGAAGCAGTCCGGGAGCAGTACTTC. Encoded protein: CASSEAVREQYF.

V and J are TRBV29-1 and TRBJ1-1, with 8 bases lining up with TRBD1. Unmatched junction bases numbered 1, after V lost 6 bases and J lost 1 base. Germline values: CDR1 SQVTM, CDR2 ANQGSEA. The CDR3 length is 12 residues. The CDR3 here is CSVGQGNTEAFF. The CDR3 DNA reads TGCAGCGTAGGACAGGGGAACACTGAAGCTTTCTTT.

The V call is TRBV19, the J call TRBJ1-5, with D possibly TRBD1 on 5 matching bases. CDR1 and CDR2 (germline): LNHDA, SQIVND (reference sequence). There are 15 residues in the CDR3. The V end lost 6 bases, the J end lost 7 bases, and 19 bases lay between the germline ends. Here the CDR3 reads CASRPQAGDRQPQHF. CDR3 bases: TGTGCCAGTAGACCTCAGGCGGGGGATAGGCAGCCCCAGCATTTT. Full variable domain (remainder filled in from reference TRBV19 and TRBJ1-5): DGGITQSPKYLFRKEGQNVTLSCEQNLNHDAMYWYRQDPGQGLRLIYYSQIVNDFQKGDIAEGYSVSREKKESFPLTVTSAQKNPTAFYLCASRPQAGDRQPQHFGDGTRLSIL.

This chain connects TRBV10-2 to TRBJ2-2; 10 bases fit TRBD2. Germline lookup yields CDR1 WSHSY and CDR2 SAAADI. The CDR3 spans 14 residues. J was trimmed by 6 bases and V by 9 bases; bases with no gene match: 7. The CDR3 sequence is CASSLAGSAGELFF. CDR3 in DNA: TGCGCCAGTTCACTAGCGGGATCCGCCGGGGAGCTGTTTTTT.

V usage is TRBV6-5 and J usage is TRBJ1-2; D not resolved. The CDR3 spans 16 residues. The V gene's germline CDR1 is MNHEY and CDR2 SVGAGI. Trimming left V 2 bases short and J 5 bases short, with 18 bases between. In DNA form, the CDR3 reads TGTGCCAGCAGTTACGAGGGAAACAGACCCGTATATGGCTACACCTTC. It codes for CASSYEGNRPVYGYTF.

This rearrangement joins TRBV13 to TRBJ2-7; 7 nucleotides align to TRBD2. The CDR3 has 15 residues. Germline CDR1 is PRHDT and CDR2 is FYEKMQ (reference sequence). The V segment lost 6 bases and the J segment 5 bases; nucleotides outside the gene matches: 13. Here the CDR3 DNA reads TGTGCCAGCAGTTTGCGGGGGAAGGTTGCGCACGAGCAGTACTTC. Translated, it gives CASSLRGKVAHEQYF.

This chain links TRBV18 with TRBJ2-7; the D gene is possibly TRBD1 (6 bases). The germline gives CDR1 KGHSH, CDR2 LQKENI. Deletions cut 3 bases from V and 1 base from J, with 10 bases between. CDR3 size: 14 residues. The CDR3 nucleotides read TGTGCCAGCTCACCTAAGGGACATTCCTACGAGCAGTACTTC. It encodes CASSPKGHSYEQYF.

The table lists this clone with a count of one. J is TRBJ1-1 and V is TRBV29-1; maybe TRBD1 (5 bases). V was cut by 4 bases and J by 1 base, with 10 bases left in between. The CDR3 length is 13 residues. Germline V gene lookup returns CDR1 SQVTM and CDR2 ANQGSEA. The CDR3 spells CSVAGTRNTEAFF. Here the CDR3 DNA reads TGCAGCGTTGCGGGGACGAGGAACACTGAAGCTTTCTTT.

V and J are TRBV27 and TRBJ2-3; D is perhaps TRBD2 (6 bases). The germline V gene encodes CDR1 MNHEY and CDR2 SMNVEV (reference sequence). The CDR3 runs 16 residues. The V end was cut by 6 bases, the J end by 3 bases, with 19 bases between. Written as DNA, the CDR3 is TGTGCCAGCAGCCGTGTCGGGAGATTGGAAACAGATACGCAGTATTTT. It codes for CASSRVGRLETDTQYF.

The chain couples TRBV15 to TRBJ1-4; a possible D gene is TRBD1 (5 bases). Germline assignment: CDR1 LNHNV and CDR2 YYDKDF (reference sequence). Trimming cost V 4 bases and J 6 bases, with 18 bases left between them. The CDR3 is 16 residues long. The CDR3 loop reads CATSTQGGVWDEKLFF. As DNA, the CDR3 is TGTGCCACCAGCACCCAAGGAGGGGTTTGGGATGAAAAACTGTTTTTT.

V and J are TRBV19 and TRBJ2-7; D unclear. The CDR3 consists of 14 residues. Between the trimmed V and J ends, which lost 2 bases and 2 bases, there was a span of 10 bases. Germline V CDR1 and CDR2: LNHDA, SQIVND (reference sequence). The CDR3 here is CASSISGVPYEQYF. The CDR3 DNA reads TGTGCCAGTAGTATAAGTGGGGTTCCCTACGAGCAGTACTTC.

The chain carries TRBV14 and TRBJ2-3; D is uncertain. CDR3 length: 15 amino acids. CDR1 and CDR2 (germline): SGHDN, FVKESK. Deletions cut 0 bases from V and 0 bases from J, with 7 bases between. The CDR3 nucleotides read TGTGCCAGCAGCCAAGATGTACCTAGCACAGATACGCAGTATTTT. This codes for CASSQDVPSTDTQYF. The full variable domain, in which reference TRBV14 and TRBJ2-3 provide the parts outside the CDR3, is EAGVTQFPSHSVIEKGQTVTLRCDPISGHDNLYWYRRVMGKEIKFLLHFVKESKQDESGMPNNRFLAERTGGTYSTLKVQPAELEDSGVYFCASSQDVPSTDTQYFGPGTRLTVL.

CDR3: CSGGLAGGDTQYF. CDR3 bases: TGCAGCGGTGGACTAGCGGGAGGAGATACGCAGTATTTT. The chain uses TRBV29-1 and TRBJ2-3; 14 nucleotides line up with TRBD2. J lost 5 bases, V lost 7 bases, and 2 bases had no gene match. Looked up from germline, CDR1 is SQVTM and CDR2 is ANQGSEA. The CDR3 covers 13 residues.

V usage is TRBV19 and J usage is TRBJ1-4; no clear D. The V gene lost 3 bases and the J gene lost 0 bases, with 11 bases spanning the gap. Germline V gene lookup returns CDR1 LNHDA and CDR2 SQIVND (reference sequence). The length of the CDR3 is 16 residues. Written as DNA, the CDR3 is TGTGCCAGTAGTATTTCTAGCCTTGCAACTAATGAAAAACTGTTTTTT. It specifies CASSISSLATNEKLFF.

This chain uses TRBV5-6 with TRBJ2-2, with D unresolved. The CDR3 consists of 13 residues. Deletions cut 2 bases from V and 0 bases from J, with 2 bases between. CDR1 is SGHDT, CDR2 YYEEEE, per germline. The CDR3 DNA reads as TGTGCCAGCAGCTTACCGAACACCGGGGAGCTGTTTTTT. Encoded protein: CASSLPNTGELFF.

The chain joins TRBV10-1 to TRBJ2-1; 8 nucleotides align to TRBD2. The CDR3 length is 16 residues. The V and J ends lost 2 bases and 1 base, in that order; junction bases with no gene match: 4. Germline CDR1 reads WNHNN; CDR2 reads SYGVQD (reference sequence). DNA of the CDR3: TGCGCCAGCAGTGAGGCGGGGGGTCAATCCTACAATGAGCAGTTCTTC. Amino acid sequence: CASSEAGGQSYNEQFF.

The chain combines TRBV2 with TRBJ2-3; 9 bases map to TRBD1. V was pared by 9 bases and J by 3 bases, with 13 bases of the junction left unmatched. The CDR3 covers 16 residues. Germline V gives CDR1 SNHLY, CDR2 FYNNEI. CDR3 sequence: CASSPPGQGGTDTQYF. Here the CDR3 DNA reads TGTGCCAGTTCCCCCCCGGGACAGGGAGGAACAGATACGCAGTATTTT.

The chain uses TRBV7-3 and TRBJ2-5, with 7 bases lining up with TRBD2. After removal of 5 bases from V and 5 bases from J, the junction contained 11 bases not matched to a gene. This CDR3 spans 15 amino acids. Germline CDR1 is SGHTA and CDR2 is FQGTGA. CDR3 residues: CASSRGGESTETQYF. Here the CDR3 DNA reads TGTGCCAGCAGCCGTGGGGGGGAATCGACGGAGACCCAGTACTTC.

The V and J genes are TRBV6-5 and TRBJ2-7, with TRBD2 as a possible D gene (5 bases). Trimming shortened V by 0 bases and J by 1 base, and 7 bases separated the two germline ends. CDR3 length: 14 amino acids. CDR1 is MNHEY, CDR2 SVGAGI, per germline. CDR3 region: CASSYSRASYEQYF. The CDR3 region has the DNA TGTGCCAGCAGTTACTCGAGGGCGTCCTACGAGCAGTACTTC.

This clone was observed a single time. The CDR3 loop reads CASSPPLHNEQFF. The CDR3 DNA is TGTGCCAGCAGTCCTCCCTTACACAATGAGCAGTTCTTC. The rearrangement joins TRBV6-6 to TRBJ2-1; D gene uncertain. CDR3 length equals 13 residues. Deletions cut 5 bases from V and 5 bases from J, with 10 bases between. The germline V gene has CDR1 MNHNY and CDR2 SVGAGI (reference sequence).

The chain uses TRBV28 and TRBJ1-1, with D perhaps matching TRBD1 (6 bases). This CDR3 contains 11 residues. V lost 6 bases and J 11 bases, leaving 13 bases between the germline ends. CDR1 MDHEN and CDR2 SYDVKM come from the germline V gene. The CDR3 nucleotides read TGTGCCAGCAGGGGGCGGGGGCTGGCTTTCTTT. Its protein is CASRGRGLAFF. The whole variable domain, remainder taken from reference TRBV28 and TRBJ1-1, is DVKVTQSSRYLVKRTGEKVFLECVQDMDHENMFWYRQDPGLGLRLIYFSYDVKMKEKGDIPEGYSVSREKKERFSLILESASTNQTSMYLCASRGRGLAFFGQGTRLTVV.

The chain joins TRBV19 to TRBJ2-1; TRBD1 or TRBD2 may be the D gene (5 bases each). Germline V gene lookup returns CDR1 LNHDA and CDR2 SQIVND (reference sequence). This CDR3 has 15 amino acids. Trimming took off 6 bases at V and 10 bases at J, with 22 bases between the two ends. CDR3 sequence (DNA): TGTGCCAGTAGCATCGATATGGGGACCTTTTCGGAGCAGTTCTTC. Translation: CASSIDMGTFSEQFF.

This chain uses TRBV18 with TRBJ2-3, with no clear D. V dropped 4 bases and J dropped 2 bases, with 19 bases sitting between them. The CDR3 is made up of 17 amino acids. Germline CDR1 KGHSH, CDR2 LQKENI. The CDR3 is CASSLQNGPTLTDTQYF. The CDR3 DNA is TGTGCCAGCTCACTACAGAATGGGCCCACTCTCACAGATACGCAGTATTTT.

The gene calls are TRBV6-6 and TRBJ2-2, with D perhaps assigned TRBD1 or TRBD2 (5 bases each). Trimming pared 2 bases from V and 4 bases from J, leaving 8 bases between. The CDR3 consists of 14 residues. Per the germline V gene, CDR1 is MNHNY and CDR2 is SVGAGI (reference sequence). The CDR3 region has the DNA TGTGCCAGCAGTTACGACGGGGCCACCGGGGAGCTGTTTTTT. Encoded protein: CASSYDGATGELFF.

This chain links TRBV5-1 with TRBJ2-3, with 10 bases identical to TRBD2. Germline CDR1 and CDR2: SGHRS and YFSETQ. This CDR3 comprises 16 residues. Trimming took 0 bases from V and 5 from J; bases not matched to a gene: 6. For the CDR3, the DNA is TGCGCCAGCAGCTTGGCGTCTAGCGGGAGTAGAGATACGCAGTATTTT. This gives the protein CASSLASSGSRDTQYF.

This chain joins TRBV2 and TRBJ1-2; 8 bases are shared with TRBD1. Germline values: CDR1 SNHLY, CDR2 FYNNEI. V dropped 7 bases and J dropped 3; count of bases not matched to a gene: 7. The CDR3 has 14 residues. The CDR3 DNA reads TGTGCCAGCACACGGACAGGGTTGGACTATGGCTACACCTTC. Translated: CASTRTGLDYGYTF.

The chain recombines TRBV5-4 with TRBJ1-1; TRBD1 agrees at 7 bases. The ends lost 4 bases at V and 5 bases at J; junction bases unmatched: 11. Germline CDR1 reads SGHNT; CDR2 reads YYREEE (reference sequence). This CDR3 has 15 amino acids. In nucleotides, the CDR3 is TGTGCCAGCAGCCGTGCGGGACAGTCGGGTACTGAAGCTTTCTTT. Translating gives CASSRAGQSGTEAFF.

The chain employs TRBV18 and TRBJ1-5; TRBD1 agrees at 8 bases. J gave up 11 bases and V 6 bases, and 12 bases lay outside the gene matches. The CDR3 length is 14 residues. Germline V gene lookup returns CDR1 KGHSH and CDR2 LQKENI. This CDR3 is CASSQTGDPLSQHF. The CDR3 DNA follows: TGTGCCAGCTCTCAGACAGGGGACCCCCTGTCCCAGCATTTT. Together with reference TRBV18 and TRBJ1-5, the CDR3 gives the full variable domain: NAGVMQNPRHLVRRRGQEARLRCSPMKGHSHVYWYRQLPEEGLKFMVYLQKENIIDESGMPKERFSAEFPKEGPSILRIQQVVRGDSAAYFCASSQTGDPLSQHFGDGTRLSIL.